A selection of T cell receptor beta chains follows, all from one sample in a study of blood T cell repertoires in COVID-19. Profiled with immunoSEQ multiplex PCR; TCRdb holds only in-frame clones, not every one. The data contain 120,000 or so clones, around 80% of them seen just once; the ten biggest clones take up 16%. Sequencing was performed on peripheral blood. The receptors shown here come from a man between 60 and 70 years old with active or convalescent COVID-19. CDR3s include the opening cysteine and the closing phenylalanine or tryptophan. Fields, in order: CDR3 protein, CDR3 DNA, J gene, clone size, V gene, D gene, CDR3 length. The D gene is left open where the match is weak. Not every row has a clone size; where given, it reads once, few, many or a size class.

CDR3: CASSRESTEAFF; DNA: TGTGCCAGCTCACGGGAGTCCACTGAAGCTTTCTTT; J: TRBJ1-1; size: .; V: TRBV18; D: .; length: 12
CDR3: CASSRRLAPNEQFF; DNA: TGTGCCAGCAGCAGAAGACTAGCGCCCAATGAGCAGTTCTTC; J: TRBJ2-1; size: .; V: TRBV7-2; D: TRBD2; length: 14
CDR3: CASTEGVYEQYF; DNA: TGTGCCAGCACTGAGGGCGTTTACGAGCAGTACTTC; J: TRBJ2-7; size: .; V: TRBV6-4; D: .; length: 12
CDR3: CASSRGLRNTGELFF; DNA: TGTGCCAGCAGCCGGGGACTGCGCAACACCGGGGAGCTGTTTTTT; J: TRBJ2-2; size: .; V: TRBV7-3; D: .; length: 15
CDR3: CASSQGLAGLDSQYF; DNA: TGTGCCAGCAGCCAGGGACTAGCGGGTCTAGATTCCCAGTACTTC; J: TRBJ2-5; size: .; V: TRBV7-8; D: TRBD2; length: 15
CDR3: CASSRNDPGMGGELFF; DNA: TGTGCCAGCAGCCGAAATGATCCGGGGATGGGCGGGGAGCTGTTTTTT; J: TRBJ2-2; size: once; V: TRBV7-7; D: .; length: 16
CDR3: CASSQSLAGGPIPYEQYF; DNA: TGTGCCAGCAGCCAATCGTTAGCGGGAGGGCCTATCCCCTACGAGCAGTACTTC; J: TRBJ2-7; size: .; V: TRBV4-2; D: TRBD2; length: 18
CDR3: CASSLVRETVQETQYF; DNA: TGTGCCAGCAGCTTGGTCCGGGAGACGGTTCAAGAGACCCAGTACTTC; J: TRBJ2-5; size: .; V: TRBV5-6; D: .; length: 16
CDR3: CAISESTGSPSGYTF; DNA: TGTGCCATCAGTGAGTCCACGGGGTCGCCCTCCGGCTACACCTTC; J: TRBJ1-2; size: .; V: TRBV10-3; D: .; length: 15
CDR3: CASSSTLPSDTQYF; DNA: TGTGCCAGCAGCTCCACTTTGCCCTCTGATACGCAGTATTTT; J: TRBJ2-3; size: once; V: TRBV7-9; D: .; length: 14
CDR3: CASSQDTGGGYGYTF; DNA: TGCGCCAGCAGCCAAGATACGGGGGGCGGCTATGGCTACACCTTC; J: TRBJ1-2; size: .; V: TRBV4-1; D: .; length: 15
CDR3: CAISESIGGGYEQYF; DNA: TGTGCCATCAGTGAGTCGATAGGGGGCGGCTACGAGCAGTACTTC; J: TRBJ2-7; size: .; V: TRBV10-3; D: TRBD1; length: 15
CDR3: CASSPSAFSYEQYF; DNA: TGTGCCAGCAGCCCTAGCGCTTTCTCCTACGAGCAGTACTTC; J: TRBJ2-7; size: .; V: TRBV11-2; D: .; length: 14
CDR3: CASSPLLAETQYF; DNA: TGTGCCAGCAGCCCATTGCTTGCGGAGACCCAGTACTTC; J: TRBJ2-5; size: .; V: TRBV3-1/TRBV3-2; D: .; length: 13
CDR3: CASSGQTSFVETQYF; DNA: TGTGCCAGCAGCGGACAGACTTCCTTCGTGGAGACCCAGTACTTC; J: TRBJ2-5; size: .; V: TRBV28; D: .; length: 15
CDR3: CASSWRTGAEMNTEAFF; DNA: TGTGCCAGCAGTTGGCGGACAGGGGCCGAGATGAACACTGAAGCTTTCTTT; J: TRBJ1-1; size: once; V: TRBV27; D: TRBD1; length: 17
CDR3: CASSQTSGSYNEQFF; DNA: TGTGCCAGCAGTCAAACTAGCGGGAGCTACAATGAGCAGTTCTTC; J: TRBJ2-1; size: .; V: TRBV6-2/TRBV6-3; D: TRBD2; length: 15
CDR3: CASSLTLRGSYEQYF; DNA: TGTGCCAGCAGCTTAACACTCCGAGGGTCCTACGAGCAGTACTTC; J: TRBJ2-7; size: .; V: TRBV7-8; D: .; length: 15
CDR3: CASSPRQGYVNEQFF; DNA: TGTGCCAGCAGCCCGAGACAGGGTTATGTCAATGAGCAGTTCTTC; J: TRBJ2-1; size: .; V: TRBV7-3; D: TRBD1; length: 15
CDR3: CASSSPDTDEQFF; DNA: TGTGCCAGCAGTTCCCCCGACACGGATGAGCAGTTCTTC; J: TRBJ2-1; size: .; V: TRBV28; D: .; length: 13
CDR3: CATSPRTSGSLGTQYF; DNA: TGTGCCACCAGTCCCAGGACTAGCGGGAGTTTGGGAACGCAGTATTTT; J: TRBJ2-3; size: many; V: TRBV24-1; D: TRBD2; length: 16
CDR3: CASTPSVYEKLFF; DNA: TGTGCCAGCACACCCAGCGTTTATGAAAAACTGTTTTTT; J: TRBJ1-4; size: .; V: TRBV28; D: .; length: 13
CDR3: CASSLTSGRAIDEQFF; DNA: TGTGCCAGCAGCTTGACCAGCGGGAGGGCTATCGATGAGCAGTTCTTC; J: TRBJ2-1; size: .; V: TRBV7-3; D: TRBD2; length: 16
CDR3: CASSTPVDEQYF; DNA: TGTGCCAGCAGTACACCTGTCGACGAGCAGTACTTC; J: TRBJ2-7; size: .; V: TRBV6-4; D: .; length: 12
CDR3: CASSQVRGNTEAFF; DNA: TGCGCCAGCAGCCAAGTCCGGGGGAACACTGAAGCTTTCTTT; J: TRBJ1-1; size: once; V: TRBV4-1; D: .; length: 14
CDR3: CASSSRQSTDTQYF; DNA: TGTGCCAGCAGCTCCCGACAGAGCACAGATACGCAGTATTTT; J: TRBJ2-3; size: .; V: TRBV7-2; D: .; length: 14
CDR3: CASSSQTGPGELFF; DNA: TGTGCCAGCAGCTCGCAGACAGGGCCCGGGGAGCTGTTTTTT; J: TRBJ2-2; size: few; V: TRBV7-7; D: TRBD1; length: 14
CDR3: CASSPFLGNTGELFF; DNA: TGTGCCAGCAGCCCCTTCCTCGGGAACACCGGGGAGCTGTTTTTT; J: TRBJ2-2; size: few; V: TRBV9; D: .; length: 15
CDR3: CASSLYRGHEQYF; DNA: TGTGCCAGCAGTCTCTACAGGGGGCACGAGCAGTACTTC; J: TRBJ2-7; size: .; V: TRBV12-3/TRBV12-4; D: TRBD1; length: 13
CDR3: CASGQTSVSVHEQFF; DNA: TGTGCCAGCGGGCAGACTAGTGTATCGGTGCATGAGCAGTTCTTC; J: TRBJ2-1; size: .; V: TRBV27; D: .; length: 15
CDR3: CATSDQGTRDEQFF; DNA: TGTGCCACCAGTGACCAGGGGACTAGAGATGAGCAGTTCTTC; J: TRBJ2-1; size: once; V: TRBV24-1; D: TRBD2; length: 14
CDR3: CASSAGLAGSTGELFF; DNA: TGTGCCAGCAGCGCGGGACTAGCGGGTAGCACCGGGGAGCTGTTTTTT; J: TRBJ2-2; size: .; V: TRBV5-5; D: TRBD2; length: 16
CDR3: CASSLGGLTRTGELFF; DNA: TGTGCCAGCAGCTTAGGAGGGTTGACGAGGACCGGGGAGCTGTTTTTT; J: TRBJ2-2; size: few; V: TRBV11-3; D: .; length: 16
CDR3: CASSPDRSYNEQFF; DNA: TGTGCCAGCAGTCCAGACAGATCCTACAATGAGCAGTTCTTC; J: TRBJ2-1; size: .; V: TRBV7-2; D: .; length: 14
CDR3: CASSISGQTYSNQPQHF; DNA: TGTGCCAGTAGTATCTCCGGACAGACTTATAGCAATCAGCCCCAGCATTTT; J: TRBJ1-5; size: .; V: TRBV19; D: .; length: 17
CDR3: CASSPPSPQETQYF; DNA: TGTGCCAGCTCACCACCCAGTCCCCAAGAGACCCAGTACTTC; J: TRBJ2-5; size: .; V: TRBV18; D: .; length: 14
CDR3: CASGLTVNSPLHF; DNA: TGTGCTAGTGGTTTAACAGTTAATTCACCCCTCCACTTT; J: TRBJ1-6; size: few; V: TRBV12-5; D: .; length: 13